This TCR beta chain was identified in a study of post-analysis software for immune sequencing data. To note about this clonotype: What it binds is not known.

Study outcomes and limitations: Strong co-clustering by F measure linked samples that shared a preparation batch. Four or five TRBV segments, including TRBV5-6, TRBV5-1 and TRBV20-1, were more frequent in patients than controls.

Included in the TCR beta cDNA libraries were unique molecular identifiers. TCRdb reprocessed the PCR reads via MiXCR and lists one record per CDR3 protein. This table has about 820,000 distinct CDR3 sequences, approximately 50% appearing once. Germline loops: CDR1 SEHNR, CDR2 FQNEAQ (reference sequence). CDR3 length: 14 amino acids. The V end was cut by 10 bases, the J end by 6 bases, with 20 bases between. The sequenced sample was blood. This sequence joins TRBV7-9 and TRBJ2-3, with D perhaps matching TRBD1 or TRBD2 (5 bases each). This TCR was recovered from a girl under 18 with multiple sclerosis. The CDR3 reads CAIGAGARSDTQYF. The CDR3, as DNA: TGTGCCATCGGGGCAGGCGCCCGATCGGATACGCAGTATTTT.